These 23 T cell receptor beta chains originate from one sample sequenced in a study of T-cell reconstitution after alpha-beta-depleted transplantation in children. TCRbeta library construction was performed incorporating unique molecular identifiers. TCRdb used MiXCR to reprocess the PCR reads, holding one entry per CDR3 protein. The table includes roughly 570,000 distinct CDR3 sequences, around 27% detected once. Source: PBMCs, taken before TCRalphabeta/CD19-depleted stem cell transplant. The source is a boy in the first two years of life with Wiskott-Aldrich syndrome, due to receive a stem cell transplant.

The rearrangement links TRBV20-1 to TRBJ2-5; unclear D gene. Trimming removed 6 bases from V and 2 bases from J, with 4 bases in between. Looked up from germline, CDR1 is DFQATT and CDR2 is SNEGSKA (reference sequence). The CDR3 extends over 10 amino acids. As DNA, the CDR3 is TGCAGTGCCAAGCAAGAGACCCAGTACTTC. Translation: CSAKQETQYF.

This chain joins TRBV20-1 and TRBJ2-7; D not certain. The germline V gene has CDR1 DFQATT and CDR2 SNEGSKA (reference sequence). This CDR3 has 13 residues. Trimming took off 6 bases at V and 5 bases at J, with 17 bases between the two ends. The DNA for the CDR3 is TGCAGTGCGAGACCGATAGGGATCCACGAGCAGTACTTC. Translating it yields CSARPIGIHEQYF.

This clonotype was recorded at least ten times. The J gene is TRBJ1-1, the V gene TRBV20-1; the D is unclear. V lost 3 bases and J 4 bases, leaving 6 bases between the germline ends. CDR1 is DFQATT and CDR2 is SNEGSKA in the germline V gene (reference sequence). This CDR3 comprises 11 residues. CDR3 protein: CSARASTEAFF. CDR3 nucleotides: TGCAGTGCTAGGGCCAGCACTGAAGCTTTCTTT.

The chain has TRBV7-8 and TRBJ2-1, with 7 bases matching TRBD1. Germline CDR1 and CDR2: SGHVS and FQNEAQ. This CDR3 spans 15 amino acids. The V gene end was trimmed by 5 bases and the J gene end by 4 bases; junction bases not matched to a gene: 8. Here the CDR3 DNA reads TGTGCCAGCAGCATCCGGGACAGACCTTACAATGAGCAGTTCTTC. This translates into CASSIRDRPYNEQFF.

CDR3 region: CASSQNPVKSNRGSHQPQHF. The CDR3 DNA sequence: TGTGCCAGCAGCCAAAATCCCGTAAAATCAAACAGGGGCTCGCATCAGCCCCAGCATTTT. The chain links TRBV4-2 to TRBJ1-5, with 7 bases matching TRBD1. The ends lost 2 bases at V and 5 bases at J; junction bases unmatched: 21. Germline-derived CDR1 and CDR2 are LGHNA and YNFKEQ. This CDR3 is 20 amino acids long.

This clonotype came up a few times. CDR3 loop: CASSRGREVDTGELFF. Written as DNA, the CDR3 is TGCGCCAGCAGTAGAGGACGGGAGGTAGACACCGGGGAGCTGTTTTTT. This rearrangement joins TRBV5-1 to TRBJ2-2, with 7 bases that match TRBD2. The CDR3 has 16 amino acids. The V and J ends lost 5 bases and 3 bases, in that order; junction bases with no gene match: 10. The germline V gene has CDR1 SGHRS and CDR2 YFSETQ.

This clonotype appeared a single time. The chain combines TRBV20-1 with TRBJ2-7; 10 positions match TRBD2. This CDR3 region has 14 residues. CDR1 is DFQATT and CDR2 is SNEGSKA in the germline V gene (reference sequence). With 6 bases clipped from V and 0 bases from J, the junction kept 5 bases outside the gene matches. The CDR3 DNA is TGCAGTGCCGGGACTAGCGCTCACTCCTACGAGCAGTACTTC. Amino acid sequence: CSAGTSAHSYEQYF.

The chain joins TRBV6-5 to TRBJ2-2; tentative D call: TRBD2 (5 bases). The CDR3 totals 12 residues. Germline CDR1 reads MNHEY; CDR2 reads SVGAGI. The V gene lost 6 bases and the J gene lost 8 bases, with 10 bases spanning the gap. The CDR3 reads CASRRVKGELFF. CDR3 nucleotides: TGTGCCAGCAGGAGGGTTAAAGGGGAGCTGTTTTTT.

This clonotype has just a few counts. One junction end does not reproduce the germline sequence, and a read error may be involved. V gene TRBV9 combines with J gene TRBJ2-5; 8 bases agree with TRBD2. Germline V lookup: CDR1 SGDLS, CDR2 YYNGEE. The CDR3 spans 16 residues. The CDR3 DNA sequence: TGTGCCAGCAGCGTAGTTTCGGGAGGGCCTCAAGAGACCCATTACTTC. Translated: CASSVVSGGPQETHYF. Full variable domain (remainder filled in from reference TRBV9 and TRBJ2-5): DSGVTQTPKHLITATGQRVTLRCSPRSGDLSVYWYQQSLDQGLQFLIQYYNGEERAKGNILERFSAQQFPDLHSELNLSSLELGDSALYFCASSVVSGGPQETHYFGPGTRLLVL.

The table lists this clonotype with a few counts. CDR3 amino acids: CASSQGLGEQFF. The DNA for the CDR3 is TGCGCCAGCAGCCAAGGTTTGGGTGAGCAGTTCTTC. The V gene is TRBV4-1, the J gene TRBJ2-1; no clear D. Trimming stripped 1 base from V and 9 bases from J, with 7 bases between. Germline V gene sequence: CDR1 MGHRA, CDR2 YSYEKL. This CDR3 has 12 residues.

This clonotype was found a few times. The V and J genes are TRBV7-2 and TRBJ2-7; TRBD2 is a possible D gene (6 bases). CDR1 SGHTA and CDR2 FQGNSA come from the germline V gene. The CDR3 totals 15 residues. Trimming cost V 1 base and J 3 bases, with 13 bases left between them. The CDR3 loop reads CASSLGRLGNYEQYF. The CDR3 DNA is TGTGCCAGCAGCTTAGGCCGACTAGGCAACTACGAGCAGTACTTC.

The CDR3 loop is CASSFLRAGGSYNEQFF. DNA of the CDR3: TGTGCCAGCAGCTTCCTGCGGGCAGGTGGGAGCTACAATGAGCAGTTCTTC. V gene TRBV7-2 combines with J gene TRBJ2-1; TRBD2 is a possible D gene (5 bases). Trimming removed 3 bases from V and 3 bases from J, with 18 bases in between. CDR1 SGHTA and CDR2 FQGNSA come from the germline V gene. This CDR3 contains 17 residues. Complete variable domain (other parts from reference TRBV7-2 and TRBJ2-1): GAGVSQSPSNKVTEKGKDVELRCDPISGHTALYWYRQSLGQGLEFLIYFQGNSAPDKSGLPSDRFSAERTGGSVSTLTIQRTQQEDSAVYLCASSFLRAGGSYNEQFFGPGTRLTVL.

This rearrangement joins TRBV3-1 to TRBJ2-2, with D perhaps TRBD1 or TRBD2 (5 bases each). The CDR3 totals 15 residues. Germline CDR1 and CDR2: LGHDT and YNNKEL (reference sequence). V was trimmed by 6 bases and J by 3 bases, leaving 14 bases between them. The CDR3 here is CASRPPEGYTGELFF. CDR3 sequence (DNA): TGTGCCAGCAGACCGCCTGAGGGGTACACCGGGGAGCTGTTTTTT.

The chain combines TRBV30 with TRBJ1-1; tentative D call: TRBD1 (5 bases). The V gene lost 5 bases and the J gene lost 0 bases, with 7 bases spanning the gap. The CDR3 contains 12 residues. CDR1 is GTSNPN and CDR2 is SVGIG in the germline V gene (reference sequence). CDR3 sequence (DNA): TGTGCCTGGGCGGGGGTGAACACTGAAGCTTTCTTT. It codes for CAWAGVNTEAFF.

This rearrangement joins TRBV20-1 to TRBJ2-3, with D perhaps matching TRBD2 (6 bases). The CDR3 spans 13 residues. CDR1 is DFQATT and CDR2 is SNEGSKA in the germline V gene (reference sequence). Trimming stripped 5 bases from V and 5 bases from J, with 14 bases between. Here the CDR3 reads CSAVGSTGDTQYF. CDR3 coding DNA: TGCAGTGCTGTCGGGAGTACCGGAGATACGCAGTATTTT.

The chain is built from TRBV5-1 and TRBJ1-1, with 8 bases that match TRBD1. This CDR3 contains 16 residues. V was clipped by 0 bases and J by 8 bases; unmatched bases: 12. Germline V gene data show CDR1 as SGHRS and CDR2 as YFSETQ. CDR3 sequence: CASSLDSGTGPGEAFF. The CDR3 bases are TGCGCCAGCAGCTTGGATTCGGGGACAGGCCCTGGCGAAGCTTTCTTT.

In this sample, this clonotype turned up a few times. V usage is TRBV7-8 and J usage is TRBJ2-1, with TRBD2 matching over 7 bases. CDR3 size: 14 residues. V shed 5 bases, J shed 7 bases, and the junction held 8 bases outside the gene matches. CDR1 and CDR2 from the germline V gene are SGHVS and FQNEAQ. CDR3 sequence: CASSAGWEGNEQFF. In DNA form, the CDR3 reads TGTGCCAGCAGCGCAGGGTGGGAGGGGAATGAGCAGTTCTTC.

There are a few counts of this clonotype. This chain links TRBV20-1 with TRBJ2-3, with a possible D match to TRBD2 (5 bases). Germline CDR1 is DFQATT and CDR2 is SNEGSKA (reference sequence). The CDR3 totals 16 residues. V lost 6 bases, J lost 1 base, and 20 bases lay in between. CDR3 region: CSASEAASMGTDTQYF. CDR3 bases: TGCAGTGCCTCGGAGGCGGCTAGTATGGGCACAGATACGCAGTATTTT.

This clonotype has just a few counts. This rearrangement joins TRBV7-9 to TRBJ2-1; D assignment may be TRBD1 or TRBD2 (5 bases each). The germline V and J ends were trimmed by 7 bases and 2 bases, with 12 bases remaining between them. The germline CDR1 and CDR2 sequences are SEHNR and FQNEAQ (reference sequence). This CDR3 has 14 amino acids. The CDR3 region is CASTGASAYNEQFF. CDR3 coding DNA: TGTGCCAGCACCGGGGCGTCGGCCTACAATGAGCAGTTCTTC.

This clonotype was observed a handful of times. The rearrangement links TRBV5-1 to TRBJ2-3; perhaps TRBD2 as D (5 bases). The CDR3 covers 13 residues. Germline CDR1 is SGHRS and CDR2 is YFSETQ. The V gene lost 4 bases and the J gene lost 4 bases, with 10 bases spanning the gap. The CDR3 here is CASSPDLPDTQYF. CDR3 DNA sequence: TGCGCCAGCAGCCCGGACTTGCCAGATACGCAGTATTTT.

The V and J genes are TRBV5-1 and TRBJ2-1; TRBD2 agrees at 11 bases. The CDR3 covers 16 residues. V lost 0 bases and J lost 9; bases outside the gene matches: 8. Germline V gene lookup returns CDR1 SGHRS and CDR2 YFSETQ. The CDR3, as DNA: TGCGCCAGCAGCTTGGCGGCTAGCGGGAGGATTATTGAGCAGTTCTTC. It encodes CASSLAASGRIIEQFF.

This clonotype was seen a handful of times. The chain combines TRBV11-2 with TRBJ2-7; D unresolved. This CDR3 has 14 residues. V was clipped by 0 bases and J by 7 bases, with 13 bases between them. Germline loops: CDR1 SGHAT, CDR2 FQNNGV. Here the CDR3 reads CASSLDPSFREQYF. In DNA, the CDR3 is TGTGCCAGCAGCTTAGATCCAAGCTTTAGGGAGCAGTACTTC.

Here the CDR3 reads CASSYLRGEQFF. CDR3 nucleotides: TGTGCCAGCAGCTACTTAAGGGGGGAGCAGTTCTTC. The chain links TRBV11-2 to TRBJ2-1; the D gene is possibly TRBD1 (6 bases). Germline lookup yields CDR1 SGHAT and CDR2 FQNNGV. The CDR3 is made up of 12 amino acids. The germline V and J ends were trimmed by 4 bases and 10 bases, with 11 bases remaining between them. Looking up the rest from reference TRBV11-2 and TRBJ2-1 gives the full variable domain: EAGVAQSPRYKIIEKRQSVAFWCNPISGHATLYWYQQILGQGPKLLIQFQNNGVVDDSQLPKDRFSAERLKGVDSTLKIQPAKLEDSAVYLCASSYLRGEQFFGPGTRLTVL.